The 10 T cell receptor beta chains below come from one sample, sequenced in a study of OX40 agonist ivuxolimab in advanced cancers. Clones were read by immunoSEQ multiplex PCR, and TCRdb kept only the in-frame ones, dropping some. The repertoire consists of approximately 62,000 clones, with 80% to 95% occurring once and the leading ten covering about an eighth. The sample in question was CD4+ or CD8+ T cells sorted from blood, obtained in a trial of the OX40 agonist ivuxolimab. Receptors were obtained from an adult with an advanced solid tumor such as melanoma, head and neck, liver or kidney cancer.

V and J are TRBV13 and TRBJ2-1, with a possible D match to TRBD2 (7 bases). Germline V gene lookup returns CDR1 PRHDT and CDR2 FYEKMQ (reference sequence). The CDR3 covers 16 residues. Trimming took off 2 bases at V and 2 bases at J, with 13 bases between the two ends. CDR3 in amino acids: CASSLWEGEAYNEQFF. CDR3 DNA: TGTGCCAGCAGCTTATGGGAGGGGGAGGCCTACAATGAGCAGTTCTTC. Full variable domain (rest looked up from reference TRBV13 and TRBJ2-1): AAGVIQSPRHLIKEKRETATLKCYPIPRHDTVYWYQQGPGQDPQFLISFYEKMQSDKGSIPDRFSAQQFSDYHSELNMSSLELGDSALYFCASSLWEGEAYNEQFFGPGTRLTVL.

In this sample, this clone turned up once. V and J are TRBV7-2 and TRBJ2-1; D is unresolved. CDR1 and CDR2 (germline): SGHTA, FQGNSA. V lost 5 bases, J lost 9 bases, and 8 bases lay in between. CDR3 length: 11 amino acids. CDR3 coding DNA: TGTGCCAGCAGCCTGGCTTCTGAGCAGTTCTTC. This sequence encodes CASSLASEQFF. Using reference TRBV7-2 and TRBJ2-1 for the parts outside the CDR3, the full variable domain is GAGVSQSPSNKVTEKGKDVELRCDPISGHTALYWYRQSLGQGLEFLIYFQGNSAPDKSGLPSDRFSAERTGGSVSTLTIQRTQQEDSAVYLCASSLASEQFFGPGTRLTVL.

The chain has TRBV6-6 and TRBJ2-7; perhaps TRBD1 as D (6 bases). CDR1 and CDR2 (germline): MNHNY, SVGAGI (reference sequence). With 8 bases removed from V and 3 bases from J, the gap between germline ends came to 11 bases. The CDR3 runs 12 residues. This chain's CDR3 is CASGRDNYEQYF. DNA for the CDR3: TGTGCCAGCGGCCGGGACAACTACGAGCAGTACTTC.

CDR3 loop: CASSDLFVSSGNTIYF. The CDR3 DNA follows: TGTGCCAGCAGCGATTTATTTGTAAGCTCTGGAAACACCATATATTTT. This chain joins TRBV5-6 and TRBJ1-3; no reliable D call. The CDR3 totals 16 residues. Per germline, CDR1 SGHDT and CDR2 YYEEEE. The V end was cut by 4 bases, the J end by 0 bases, with 14 bases between.

This chain connects TRBV4-3 to TRBJ2-1, with TRBD2 matching 7 bases. The V segment lost 0 bases and the J segment 5 bases; nucleotides outside the gene matches: 4. Germline CDR1 is LGHNA and CDR2 is YSLEER. The CDR3 runs to 15 residues. The CDR3 region is CASSQDWLADNEQFF. DNA of the CDR3: TGCGCCAGCAGCCAAGATTGGCTAGCGGACAATGAGCAGTTCTTC.

The chain combines TRBV4-1 with TRBJ2-7; tentatively, D is TRBD1 (6 bases). The CDR3 is 15 residues long. V was clipped by 6 bases and J by 0 bases, with 15 bases between them. From germline, CDR1 is MGHRA and CDR2 YSYEKL. The CDR3 DNA reads as TGCGCCAGCAGTCCGATAGGGGGAAGCTCCTACGAGCAGTACTTC. Translating gives CASSPIGGSSYEQYF.

The chain has TRBV4-1 and TRBJ2-1; D is unclear. Between the trimmed V and J ends, which lost 0 bases and 8 bases, there was a span of 11 bases. The V gene's germline CDR1 is MGHRA and CDR2 YSYEKL. The CDR3 loop spans 14 amino acids. CDR3 nucleotides: TGCGCCAGCAGCCAAGAATCGAGAGTCTATGAGCAGTTCTTC. Translated, it gives CASSQESRVYEQFF.

The chain combines TRBV19 with TRBJ1-1; no reliable D call. CDR3 length equals 13 residues. Germline V CDR1 and CDR2: LNHDA, SQIVND (reference sequence). V gave up 5 bases and J gave up 2 bases, with 9 bases separating them. The CDR3 loop reads CASSVSINTEAFF. DNA for the CDR3: TGTGCCAGTAGTGTATCGATTAACACTGAAGCTTTCTTT.

This clone occurred many times. The V call is TRBV29-1, the J call TRBJ1-1; D perhaps matches TRBD1 (6 bases). The CDR3 sequence is 12 residues long. Deletions cut 6 bases from V and 1 base from J, with 9 bases between. CDR1 SQVTM and CDR2 ANQGSEA come from the germline V gene. CDR3 sequence (DNA): TGCAGCGTGGAACAGGGGAACACTGAAGCTTTCTTT. It specifies CSVEQGNTEAFF.

This clone appeared a single time. V is TRBV9 and J is TRBJ2-2, with TRBD2 as a possible D gene (6 bases). The CDR3 loop spans 14 amino acids. Trimming cost V 0 bases and J 4 bases, with 7 bases left between them. Germline loops: CDR1 SGDLS, CDR2 YYNGEE. The CDR3 region has the DNA TGTGCCAGCAGCGTAGGGGGAGGCACCGGGGAGCTGTTTTTT. Translating it yields CASSVGGGTGELFF.